A selection of T cell receptor beta chains follows, all from one sample in a study of CD8 T cells in ankylosing spondylitis. TCRdb redid the calling of the 5' RACE reads with MiXCR, one entry per CDR3 protein. The sample yields around 340,000 distinct CDR3 sequences, roughly 14% seen once. Sequencing was carried out using blood, either unsorted or a sorted T cell fraction (not recorded which). The source of these receptors is a male donor with ankylosing spondylitis or in good health (not recorded which). Each CDR3 is given with its conserved first and last residue.

v_gene | CDR3aa
TRBV9 | CASSVVPTNTGELFF
TRBV20-1 | CSAISGSSYNEQFF
TRBV24-1 | CATSDRDSPYSNEQFF
TRBV7-2 | CASSHPRDRNIQYF
TRBV5-6 | CASSLVAGGGAFF
TRBV9 | CASSVAEREAPYEQYF
TRBV9 | CASSVRGASTDTQYF
TRBV5-5 | CASSDAGTPDTQYF
TRBV9 | CASSVGIQETQYF
TRBV20-1 | CSARDGVSSTDTQYF
TRBV11-2 | CASSPKAGPKSYEQYF
TRBV6-2/TRBV6-3 | CASRGRYEQFF
TRBV15 | CATSPRLPANEKLFF